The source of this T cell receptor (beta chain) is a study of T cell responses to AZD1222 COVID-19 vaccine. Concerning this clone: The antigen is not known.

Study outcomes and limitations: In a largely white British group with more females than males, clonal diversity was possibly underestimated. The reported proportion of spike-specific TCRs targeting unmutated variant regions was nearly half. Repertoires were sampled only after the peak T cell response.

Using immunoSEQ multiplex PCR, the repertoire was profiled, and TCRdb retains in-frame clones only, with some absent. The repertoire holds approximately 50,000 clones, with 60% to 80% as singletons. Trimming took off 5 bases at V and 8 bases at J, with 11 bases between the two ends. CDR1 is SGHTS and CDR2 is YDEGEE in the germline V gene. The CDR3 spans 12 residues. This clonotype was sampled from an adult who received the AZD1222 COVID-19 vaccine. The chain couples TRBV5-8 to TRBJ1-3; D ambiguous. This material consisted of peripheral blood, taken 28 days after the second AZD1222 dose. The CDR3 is CASSLLGDTIYF. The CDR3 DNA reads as TGTGCCAGCAGTCTCCTTGGGGACACCATATATTTT.